Shown below are 2 T cell receptor beta chains from a single sample sequenced in a study of metastatic and nonmetastatic thyroid tumors. TCRdb reprocessed the PCR reads using MiXCR. The data show 15,000 to 25,000 clones, 20% to 30% seen once. None of the patients had undergone any treatment ahead of thyroid surgery. The sample taken for sequencing was blood. The receptors come from a male donor with papillary thyroid cancer or a benign thyroid nodule (not recorded which). Some clones in this sample may be carry-over from other donors' samples.

V usage is TRBV30 and J usage is TRBJ1-2; no clear D. V was pared by 2 bases and J by 8 bases, with 15 bases between. Per germline, CDR1 GTSNPN and CDR2 SVGIG (reference sequence). This CDR3 spans 13 amino acids. As DNA, the CDR3 is TGTGCCTGGAGTTCCGGGTACCCGTTGGGCTACACCTTC. Residues: CAWSSGYPLGYTF.

By its share, this clone is medium-sized (0.01 to 0.1%). The chain joins TRBV11-2 to TRBJ2-7; 12 nucleotides align to TRBD1. With V trimmed by 6 bases and J by 7 bases, 7 bases remained unmatched. CDR3 length: 14 amino acids. Germline-derived CDR1 and CDR2 are SGHAT and FQNNGV. The CDR3 region has the DNA TGTGCCAGCAGGAGACCGGGACAGGGGGCTGAGCAGTACTTC. This codes for CASRRPGQGAEQYF.